What follows are 10 T cell receptor beta chains derived from one specimen sequenced in a study of liver allograft versus peripheral blood T cells (dated by TCRdb to 2019 to 2021). The study in broad terms: The study compared T cell receptor repertoires found within transplanted livers against repertoires in the peripheral blood of liver transplant recipients.

The reads were generated on an Illumina MiSeq. TCRdb handled the public reads itself, with Q25 trimming in fastp and clone calling in MiXCR, and kept productive beta chains. A single entry per CDR3 protein holds the most common genes and DNA from its merged rows. The sample table contains 6,000 to 7,000 distinct CDR3 sequences; only one count was recorded for 15% to 20% of them. Clones ranked in the top ten supply roughly 61% of the sample. The receptors come from a human patient who had a liver transplant. After a transplant, not all T cells may be the patient's own; some may come from the graft donor.

This clonotype appeared many times. The chain couples TRBV6-6 to TRBJ1-1; D gene unclear. The V and J ends lost 0 bases and 1 base respectively, with 6 bases between them. Germline V gives CDR1 MNHNY, CDR2 SVGAGI (reference sequence). The CDR3 contains 14 residues. The CDR3 bases are TGTGCCAGCAGTTACTCGACGGAGAACACTGAAGCTTTCTTT. Amino acids: CASSYSTENTEAFF.

This clonotype was counted at least ten times. This chain uses TRBV10-3 with TRBJ1-2; D ambiguous. The V gene's germline CDR1 is ENHRY and CDR2 SYGVKD. Trimming removed 6 bases from V and 4 bases from J, with 6 bases in between. This CDR3 has 11 residues. The CDR3 bases are TGTGCCATCAGACTACCCTATGGCTACACCTTC. Encoded protein: CAIRLPYGYTF.

The chain uses TRBV27 and TRBJ1-2; D unclear. The CDR3 loop spans 13 amino acids. Trimming stripped 5 bases from V and 8 bases from J, with 15 bases between. Germline V gene sequence: CDR1 MNHEY, CDR2 SMNVEV (reference sequence). The CDR3 DNA reads as TGTGCCAGCAGTCCCGGGGAAGTGTGGGGCTACACCTTC. It yields the protein CASSPGEVWGYTF.

This clonotype was detected ten times or more. The chain is built from TRBV27 and TRBJ1-2, with 8 nucleotides matching TRBD1. Germline V gene sequence: CDR1 MNHEY, CDR2 SMNVEV (reference sequence). The CDR3 is 12 amino acids. V lost 6 bases and J lost 8; bases outside the gene matches: 5. Here the CDR3 reads CASRTGVEGYTF. CDR3 nucleotides: TGTGCCAGCAGGACAGGGGTTGAGGGCTACACCTTC.

This clonotype was counted ten times or more. The chain recombines TRBV19 with TRBJ1-1; 9 bases are shared with TRBD1. The V gene end was trimmed by 5 bases and the J gene end by 5 bases; junction bases not matched to a gene: 3. The CDR3 covers 13 residues. Per germline, CDR1 LNHDA and CDR2 SQIVND (reference sequence). CDR3 sequence (DNA): TGTGCCAGTAGTTGGGACAGGGAAACTGAAGCTTTCTTT. Amino acids: CASSWDRETEAFF.

The chain is built from TRBV27 and TRBJ1-1; a weak D match, TRBD1 (5 bases). V lost 2 bases and J lost 5, with 9 bases in between. There are 13 residues in the CDR3. Germline V gene lookup returns CDR1 MNHEY and CDR2 SMNVEV (reference sequence). CDR3: CASSLGGVTEAFF. In nucleotides, the CDR3 is TGTGCCAGCAGTTTAGGGGGTGTTACTGAAGCTTTCTTT.

This clonotype was seen more than once but under ten times. The rearrangement links TRBV16 to TRBJ2-7, with D tentatively TRBD2 (6 bases). Trimming cost V 1 base and J 3 bases, with 10 bases left between them. Germline V gene lookup returns CDR1 KGHSY and CDR2 FQNENV. This CDR3 comprises 14 residues. CDR3 sequence reads: CASSQLRDHYEQYF. CDR3 coding DNA: TGTGCCAGCAGCCAATTGCGGGACCACTACGAGCAGTACTTC.

CDR3 region: CSARFSGDNQPQHF. The CDR3 coding sequence is TGCAGTGCTAGATTCTCGGGGGATAATCAGCCCCAGCATTTT. The chain couples TRBV20-1 to TRBJ1-5; TRBD1 might be the D (5 bases). V was cut by 2 bases and J by 4 bases, with 12 bases left in between. The germline gives CDR1 DFQATT, CDR2 SNEGSKA (reference sequence). The CDR3 spans 14 residues.

This clonotype was counted at least ten times. This chain joins TRBV6-1 and TRBJ1-5; 9 bases are shared with TRBD1. The CDR3 contains 17 residues. The V segment lost 5 bases and the J segment 2 bases; nucleotides outside the gene matches: 10. Germline CDR1 reads MNHNS; CDR2 reads SASEGT. CDR3 DNA sequence: TGTGCCAGCAGTCGGGGGACAGGGAAATTGGGCAATCAGCCCCAGCATTTT. It encodes CASSRGTGKLGNQPQHF.

This clonotype was observed many times. This chain uses TRBV6-5 with TRBJ2-7, with a possible D match to TRBD1 (5 bases). Between the trimmed V and J ends, which lost 0 bases and 5 bases, there was a span of 11 bases. Germline V gene lookup returns CDR1 MNHEY and CDR2 SVGAGI. This CDR3 contains 14 residues. The CDR3 spells CASSYSTGSNEQYF. CDR3 in DNA: TGTGCCAGCAGTTACTCTACAGGTTCCAACGAGCAGTACTTC.